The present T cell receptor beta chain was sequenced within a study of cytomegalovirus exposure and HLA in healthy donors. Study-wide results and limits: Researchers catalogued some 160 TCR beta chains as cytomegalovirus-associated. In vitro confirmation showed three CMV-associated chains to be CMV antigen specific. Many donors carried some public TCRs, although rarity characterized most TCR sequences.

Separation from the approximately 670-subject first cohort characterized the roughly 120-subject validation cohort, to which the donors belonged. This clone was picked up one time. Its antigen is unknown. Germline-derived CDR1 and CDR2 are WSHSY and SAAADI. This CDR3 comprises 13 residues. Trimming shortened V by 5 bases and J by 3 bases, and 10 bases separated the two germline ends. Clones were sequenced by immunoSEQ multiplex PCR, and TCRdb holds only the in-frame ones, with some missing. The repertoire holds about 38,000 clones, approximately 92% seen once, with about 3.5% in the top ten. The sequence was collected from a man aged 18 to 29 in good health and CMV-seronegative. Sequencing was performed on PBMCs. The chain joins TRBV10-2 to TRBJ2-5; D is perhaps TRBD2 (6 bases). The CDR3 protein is CASSRAGKETQYF. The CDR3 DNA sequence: TGCGCCAGCAGTCGGGCGGGGAAAGAGACCCAGTACTTC.